Listed below are T cell receptor beta chains from one sample, sequenced in a study of Tregs in tolerant kidney transplant recipients. The method was immunoSEQ multiplex PCR; TCRdb's version includes in-frame clones alone and lacks a portion of them. The sample shows roughly 17,000 clones, approximately 80% of them seen only once. Sequencing was done on a sample of Tregs from blood. All receptors derive from a human donor in good health. The CDR3 runs from the conserved cysteine through the conserved F or W. A D gene is named only where the DNA matches it firmly. A clone size is listed for some rows: how often the clone was seen (once, few, many), or a class if it is expanded.

V gene	clone size	J gene	D gene	CDR3 protein	CDR3 DNA
TRBV11-3	.	TRBJ2-7	.	CASSYRASGYEQYF	TGTGCCAGCAGCTATCGGGCATCAGGATACGAGCAGTACTTC
TRBV15	few	TRBJ1-2	.	CATSREVFGDGYTF	TGTGCCACCAGCAGAGAGGTTTTCGGGGATGGCTACACCTTC
TRBV5-4	medium-sized	TRBJ2-7	TRBD1	CASSQQQGSIYEQYF	TGTGCCAGCAGCCAACAACAGGGGTCGATCTACGAGCAGTACTTC
TRBV4-1	medium-sized	TRBJ2-5	.	CASSRTRFEETQYF	TGCGCCAGCAGCCGTACCAGGTTTGAAGAGACCCAGTACTTC
TRBV15	.	TRBJ2-5	TRBD1	CATSRGRGQGQETQYF	TGTGCCACCAGCAGAGGCCGCGGACAGGGCCAAGAGACCCAGTACTTC
TRBV7-9	.	TRBJ2-1	.	CASSFRGHNEQFF	TGTGCCAGCAGCTTTCGGGGGCATAATGAGCAGTTCTTC
TRBV11-1	.	TRBJ2-5	TRBD1	CASNQIRGETQYF	TGTGCCAGCAACCAGATCAGGGGGGAGACCCAGTACTTC
TRBV11-1	.	TRBJ2-2	.	CASSLAFGQTNTGELFF	TGTGCCAGCAGCTTAGCGTTCGGACAGACGAACACCGGGGAGCTGTTTTTT
TRBV30	.	TRBJ2-7	.	CAWNRHYEQYF	TGTGCCTGGAATCGGCACTACGAGCAGTACTTC
TRBV4-1	.	TRBJ2-7	.	CASSQDFRVSYEQYF	TGCGCCAGCAGCCAAGACTTCAGGGTTTCCTACGAGCAGTACTTC
TRBV29-1	few	TRBJ2-5	.	CSVVGTQETQYF	TGCAGCGTTGTCGGCACACAAGAGACCCAGTACTTC
TRBV4-3	.	TRBJ2-2	.	CASSPSFLGGQTGELFF	TGCGCCAGCAGCCCCAGCTTTCTGGGGGGGCAAACCGGGGAGCTGTTTTTT
TRBV7-3	.	TRBJ2-3	TRBD1	CASSLTGGWTDTQYF	TGTGCCAGCAGCCTGACAGGGGGTTGGACAGATACGCAGTATTTT
TRBV27	.	TRBJ2-7	TRBD2	CASSNEGLAGYEQYF	TGTGCCAGCAGCAACGAAGGACTAGCGGGTTACGAGCAGTACTTC
TRBV10-3	once	TRBJ1-5	.	CAGSGGGNQPQHF	TGTGCCGGGTCCGGGGGGGGCAATCAGCCCCAGCATTTT
TRBV21-1	.	TRBJ1-3	.	CASSKALGRASGNTIYF	TGTGCCAGCAGCAAAGCGCTAGGCAGGGCGTCCGGAAACACCATATATTTT
TRBV10-3	.	TRBJ2-3	TRBD2	CATGTSGGLDTQYF	TGTGCCACCGGGACTAGCGGGGGGTTGGATACGCAGTATTTT
TRBV16	.	TRBJ2-1	.	CASSQVRGGAQEQFF	TGTGCCAGCAGCCAAGTAAGGGGGGGAGCACAGGAGCAGTTCTTC
TRBV15	.	TRBJ1-2	.	CATSGGDTSNYGYTF	TGTGCCACCAGCGGGGGGGACACCTCTAACTATGGCTACACCTTC
TRBV5-1	.	TRBJ2-7	TRBD1	CASSRDGTAAYEQYF	TGCGCCAGCAGCCGGGACGGGACAGCGGCCTACGAGCAGTACTTC
TRBV11-3	.	TRBJ2-5	.	CASSLSSRETQYF	TGTGCCAGCAGCTTATCGTCCCGGGAGACCCAGTACTTC
TRBV7-2	once	TRBJ1-6	.	CASSLVGSQGSSSPLHF	TGTGCCAGCAGCTTAGTAGGTTCCCAGGGGTCAAGTTCACCCCTCCACTTT
TRBV28	.	TRBJ2-4	TRBD2	CASSLSGTTKNIQYF	TGTGCCAGCAGTTTAAGTGGGACTACCAAAAACATTCAGTACTTC
TRBV7-2	.	TRBJ2-5	.	CASSSGETQYF	TGTGCCAGCAGCTCAGGAGAGACCCAGTACTTC
TRBV5-4	.	TRBJ1-2	TRBD1	CASRWDRDGPYGYTF	TGTGCCAGCAGATGGGACAGGGACGGGCCCTATGGCTACACCTTC
TRBV5-1	.	TRBJ2-7	TRBD1	CASSWRGQEYEQYF	TGCGCCAGCAGCTGGCGGGGACAGGAATACGAGCAGTACTTC
TRBV6-5	few	TRBJ1-2	TRBD1	CASSLTGAFAYGYTF	TGTGCCAGCAGTCTGACAGGGGCTTTCGCCTATGGCTACACCTTC
TRBV28	.	TRBJ2-3	.	CASTHGQATDTQYF	TGTGCCAGCACCCACGGGCAGGCAACAGATACGCAGTATTTT
TRBV4-2	.	TRBJ1-1	.	CASSQGTSGDTEAFF	TGTGCCAGCAGCCAAGGGACTTCGGGGGACACTGAAGCTTTCTTT
TRBV28	.	TRBJ2-6	.	CASSAAWGAGANVLTF	TGTGCCAGCAGTGCGGCGTGGGGGGCTGGGGCCAACGTCCTGACTTTC
TRBV5-8	.	TRBJ2-7	TRBD1	CASSLLGTGYYEQYF	TGTGCCAGCAGCTTGTTGGGGACAGGGTACTACGAGCAGTACTTC
TRBV6-5	.	TRBJ1-1	.	CASNRGTVNTEAFF	TGTGCCAGCAACCGAGGGACGGTAAACACTGAAGCTTTCTTT
TRBV5-1	.	TRBJ1-1	TRBD1	CASSLGQGVTEAFF	TGCGCCAGCAGCCTGGGACAGGGAGTCACTGAAGCTTTCTTT
TRBV5-1	.	TRBJ1-1	.	CASKNEPNTEAFF	TGCGCCAGCAAAAACGAGCCGAACACTGAAGCTTTCTTT
TRBV2	.	TRBJ1-1	TRBD1	CASKGDSSTEAFF	TGTGCCAGCAAAGGGGACAGTTCGACTGAAGCTTTCTTT
TRBV19	once	TRBJ2-7	.	CASSRFLSSYEQYF	TGTGCCAGTAGTAGGTTTCTCTCATCCTACGAGCAGTACTTC
TRBV7-2	.	TRBJ2-7	.	CASSTRPRGNYEQYF	TGTGCCAGCAGCACGAGGCCTCGGGGTAACTACGAGCAGTACTTC
TRBV7-2	medium-sized	TRBJ1-1	TRBD1	CASSRPGTGAMNTEAFF	TGTGCCAGCAGCCGACCAGGGACAGGGGCCATGAACACTGAAGCTTTCTTT
TRBV5-4	medium-sized	TRBJ1-2	TRBD1	CASSLFRDREVYGYTF	TGTGCCAGCAGCTTGTTCCGGGACAGGGAAGTTTATGGCTACACCTTC
TRBV5-1	.	TRBJ2-3	TRBD2	CASRIVAGGPLDTQYF	TGCGCCAGCAGGATAGTAGCGGGGGGGCCATTGGATACGCAGTATTTT
TRBV5-1	once	TRBJ1-6	TRBD1	CASSLVRGTDNSPLHF	TGCGCCAGCAGCCTGGTCCGGGGGACAGATAATTCACCCCTCCACTTT
TRBV6-1	.	TRBJ2-7	.	CASSYGTVLYF	TGTGCCAGCAGTTATGGGACCGTGTTGTACTTC
TRBV5-1	.	TRBJ2-1	TRBD1	CASAKGAPYNEQFF	TGCGCCAGCGCGAAGGGGGCACCCTACAATGAGCAGTTCTTC
TRBV14	.	TRBJ1-3	.	CASSQANSGNTIYF	TGTGCCAGCAGCCAAGCAAACTCTGGAAACACCATATATTTT
TRBV5-1	.	TRBJ2-2	.	CASSLIGQMNTGELFF	TGCGCCAGCAGCTTGATAGGACAGATGAACACCGGGGAGCTGTTTTTT
TRBV6-1	.	TRBJ2-1	.	CASSAQGLYGEQFF	TGTGCCAGCAGTGCCCAGGGACTTTATGGGGAGCAGTTCTTC
TRBV29-1	.	TRBJ1-5	.	CSPPGQPQHF	TGCAGCCCCCCCGGCCAGCCCCAGCATTTT
TRBV13	.	TRBJ2-3	.	CASSLNSHTDTQYF	TGTGCCAGCAGCTTAAACAGTCACACAGATACGCAGTATTTT
TRBV5-4	.	TRBJ2-7	.	CASSSDNYEQYF	TGTGCCAGCAGCTCGGACAACTACGAGCAGTACTTC
TRBV7-9	.	TRBJ1-6	.	CASSFNTNSPLHF	TGTGCCAGCAGCTTCAACACGAATTCACCCCTCCACTTT
TRBV18	.	TRBJ2-7	TRBD2	CASSHARGVDSYEQYF	TGTGCCAGCTCACACGCCCGGGGGGTCGACTCCTACGAGCAGTACTTC
TRBV30	.	TRBJ1-1	TRBD1	CAWLIQGTNTEAFF	TGTGCCTGGCTCATACAGGGGACGAACACTGAAGCTTTCTTT
TRBV5-1	few	TRBJ2-1	TRBD2	CASRTSGYNEQFF	TGCGCCAGCAGGACTAGCGGTTACAATGAGCAGTTCTTC
TRBV7-8	.	TRBJ1-4	.	CASSLAPGGGSGTNEKLFF	TGTGCCAGCAGCTTAGCGCCAGGAGGGGGGTCGGGCACTAATGAAAAACTGTTTTTT
TRBV14	.	TRBJ2-5	.	CASSPMGFQETQYF	TGTGCCAGCAGCCCCATGGGCTTCCAAGAGACCCAGTACTTC